The 22 T cell receptor beta chains reported below all come from one sample, sequenced in a study of cytomegalovirus exposure and HLA in healthy donors. The primer mix had 60 Vbeta and 13 Jbeta primers. TCRdb's copy holds only in-frame clones and misses some; the assay was immunoSEQ multiplex PCR. The table shows roughly 180,000 clones, with 65% to 85% occurring only once. The sequenced material came from PBMCs. These receptors were collected from a female donor in good health and CMV-seronegative.

This clone was detected a few times. The chain joins TRBV18 to TRBJ2-2; 10 nucleotides line up with TRBD2. This CDR3 has 16 residues. V lost 3 bases to trimming and J lost 3 bases; unmatched junction nucleotides: 4. Germline values: CDR1 KGHSH, CDR2 LQKENI. CDR3 sequence: CASSPLAGADTGELFF. In DNA, the CDR3 is TGTGCCAGCTCACCGCTAGCGGGAGCGGACACCGGGGAGCTGTTTTTT.

This chain uses TRBV19 with TRBJ1-6; 7 nucleotides align to TRBD1. V lost 1 base and J lost 6; bases outside the gene matches: 3. The V gene's germline CDR1 is LNHDA and CDR2 SQIVND (reference sequence). This CDR3 contains 15 residues. The DNA for the CDR3 is TGTGCCAGTAGTATAGCGACAGGGACTAATTCACCCCTCCACTTT. This translates into CASSIATGTNSPLHF.

The rearrangement joins TRBV6-5 to TRBJ2-7; D remains unclear. Trimming took off 7 bases at V and 7 bases at J, with 14 bases between the two ends. This CDR3 has 12 amino acids. Germline CDR1 MNHEY, CDR2 SVGAGI. The CDR3 spells CASKSTREEQYF. CDR3 nucleotides: TGTGCCAGCAAATCAACTCGAGAGGAGCAGTACTTC.

V and J are TRBV6-6 and TRBJ2-5; D possibly corresponds to TRBD2 (7 bases). With the DNA end fitting TRBJ2-7 better, the J assignment may be wrong. This CDR3 has 15 amino acids. The V gene's germline CDR1 is MNHNY and CDR2 SVGAGI (reference sequence). In nucleotides, the CDR3 is TGTGCCAGCAGCGCGCGGGGGCAATACTCCTACGAGCAGTACTTC. This gives the protein CASSARGQYSYEQYF.

The CDR3 DNA follows: TGCGCCAGCAGCCCTCGGACTAGCGGGAGCTACGAGCAGTACTTC. As protein: CASSPRTSGSYEQYF. This chain uses TRBV4-1 with TRBJ2-7, with TRBD2 matching 13 bases. V gave up 4 bases and J gave up 3 bases; unmatched junction bases: 3. Per the germline V gene, CDR1 is MGHRA and CDR2 is YSYEKL. CDR3 length: 15 residues.

This chain connects TRBV30 to TRBJ1-2, with D hard to call. The CDR3 covers 12 residues. From germline, CDR1 is GTSNPN and CDR2 SVGIG (reference sequence). Trimming shortened V by 2 bases and J by 8 bases, and 12 bases separated the two germline ends. CDR3 sequence (DNA): TGTGCCTGGAGTACGAGGGCGGGGGGCTACACCTTC. Residues: CAWSTRAGGYTF. Together with reference TRBV30 and TRBJ1-2, the CDR3 gives the full variable domain: SQTIHQWPATLVQPVGSPLSLECTVEGTSNPNLYWYRQAAGRGLQLLFYSVGIGQISSEVPQNLSASRPQDRQFILSSKKLLLSDSGFYLCAWSTRAGGYTFGSGTRLTVV.

This chain joins TRBV27 and TRBJ2-1; TRBD2 matches 10 bases. The J segment lost 6 bases and the V segment lost 6 bases, leaving 2 bases of the junction unmatched. This CDR3 is 13 amino acids long. Germline lookup yields CDR1 MNHEY and CDR2 SMNVEV (reference sequence). DNA for the CDR3: TGTGCCAGCAGACTAGCGGGAACCAATGAGCAGTTCTTC. This encodes CASRLAGTNEQFF.

The chain employs TRBV11-2 and TRBJ2-3; TRBD2 agrees at 9 bases. CDR1 SGHAT and CDR2 FQNNGV come from the germline V gene. V was pared by 1 base and J by 8 bases, with 10 bases of the junction left unmatched. This CDR3 has 16 amino acids. The chain's CDR3 is CASSLVAGEGAATQYF. The CDR3 nucleotides are TGTGCCAGCAGCTTAGTAGCGGGAGAGGGGGCGGCTACGCAGTATTTT.

Turning to this clone: The same CDR3 can be traced to other DNA sequences in this sample. J is TRBJ2-3 and V is TRBV18; possibly TRBD2 for D (5 bases). Trimming took off 1 base at V and 0 bases at J, with 8 bases between the two ends. Germline CDR1 and CDR2: KGHSH and LQKENI. The CDR3 is 15 residues long. The CDR3 sequence is CASSPRAGSTDTQYF. The CDR3 DNA is TGTGCCAGCTCACCACGGGCGGGTAGCACAGATACGCAGTATTTT.

The V gene is TRBV10-2, the J gene TRBJ2-1, with TRBD2 identical over 12 bases. The trim removed 10 bases at V and 7 bases at J, leaving 11 bases unmatched. This CDR3 has 15 residues. Germline values: CDR1 WSHSY, CDR2 SAAADI. The CDR3: CATSSGGATGNEQFF. The CDR3 DNA is TGCGCCACCTCTAGCGGGGGGGCCACAGGGAATGAGCAGTTCTTC.

The chain joins TRBV28 to TRBJ2-5; possibly TRBD1 for D (6 bases). Germline values: CDR1 MDHEN, CDR2 SYDVKM. This CDR3 has 14 residues. V lost 8 bases and J lost 1, with 14 bases in between. Here the CDR3 DNA reads TGTGCCAGCCAGGGATCACAGGGCCAAGAGACCCAGTACTTC. This translates into CASQGSQGQETQYF.

This clone was seen just once. The chain couples TRBV30 to TRBJ2-7; possible D gene TRBD2, 6 bases. The CDR3 consists of 16 residues. CDR1 is GTSNPN and CDR2 is SVGIG in the germline V gene (reference sequence). Trimming removed 0 bases at V and 3 bases at J, with 18 bases between. The CDR3 DNA is TGTGCCTGGAGTGTACCAGGGAGCGGGTCCATCTACGAGCAGTACTTC. Translation gives CAWSVPGSGSIYEQYF.

This chain connects TRBV4-2 to TRBJ1-5; weak D call: TRBD1 (5 bases). Germline lookup yields CDR1 LGHNA and CDR2 YNFKEQ. V lost 1 base and J 7 bases, leaving 11 bases between the germline ends. The CDR3 is 14 amino acids. The CDR3 sequence: CASSQVRAEQPQHF. As DNA, the CDR3 is TGTGCCAGCAGCCAAGTCAGGGCGGAGCAGCCCCAGCATTTT.

This clone was seen only a few times. V and J are TRBV4-1 and TRBJ2-3, with 7 bases aligning to TRBD2. The J segment lost 2 bases and the V segment lost 1 base, leaving 9 bases of the junction unmatched. The CDR3 is made up of 17 amino acids. Germline V gene sequence: CDR1 MGHRA, CDR2 YSYEKL. The CDR3 region is CASSQVTSAGPTDTQYF. The CDR3 DNA sequence: TGCGCCAGCAGCCAAGTGACTTCAGCGGGGCCCACAGATACGCAGTATTTT.

CDR3 sequence reads: CASSEVIGLALGADEQYF. As DNA, the CDR3 is TGTGCCAGCAGTGAAGTGATTGGGTTGGCCCTTGGCGCGGACGAGCAGTACTTC. This sequence joins TRBV6-1 and TRBJ2-7; D remains ambiguous. With 1 base removed from V and 5 bases from J, the gap between germline ends came to 24 bases. Germline lookup yields CDR1 MNHNS and CDR2 SASEGT. This CDR3 spans 18 amino acids.

This chain links TRBV2 with TRBJ2-7; D uncertain. With 5 bases removed from V and 6 bases from J, the gap between germline ends came to 14 bases. The CDR3 has 13 amino acids. Per germline, CDR1 SNHLY and CDR2 FYNNEI. CDR3 amino acids: CASSFQLPGEQYF. The CDR3, as DNA: TGTGCCAGCAGTTTCCAACTCCCGGGCGAGCAGTACTTC.

The count of this clone is one. V and J are TRBV9 and TRBJ1-2; no clear D. In germline, CDR1 is SGDLS, CDR2 YYNGEE. The V and J ends lost 5 bases and 8 bases respectively, with 16 bases between them. The CDR3 has 13 amino acids. The CDR3: CASRETLVGGYTF. The CDR3 region has the DNA TGTGCCAGCAGGGAAACCTTGGTGGGCGGCTACACCTTC. The complete variable domain, with remaining parts taken from reference TRBV9 and TRBJ1-2, reads DSGVTQTPKHLITATGQRVTLRCSPRSGDLSVYWYQQSLDQGLQFLIQYYNGEERAKGNILERFSAQQFPDLHSELNLSSLELGDSALYFCASRETLVGGYTFGSGTRLTVV.

The rearrangement joins TRBV30 to TRBJ2-6, with D perhaps TRBD1 (5 bases). CDR1 and CDR2 (germline): GTSNPN, SVGIG (reference sequence). The CDR3 extends over 14 amino acids. Trimming removed 0 bases at V and 2 bases at J, with 5 bases between. CDR3 residues: CAWSVGAGANVLTF. Here the CDR3 DNA reads TGTGCCTGGAGTGTAGGGGCTGGGGCCAACGTCCTGACTTTC.

The J gene is TRBJ1-2, the V gene TRBV13, with 7 bases fitting TRBD1. V lost 3 bases, J lost 8 bases, and 3 bases stayed unmatched. CDR1 is PRHDT, CDR2 FYEKMQ, per germline (reference sequence). This CDR3 has 12 amino acids. CDR3: CASSFGTEGYTF. The CDR3 region has the DNA TGTGCCAGCAGCTTCGGGACAGAGGGCTACACCTTC.

The rearrangement joins TRBV4-2 to TRBJ2-7; D is unclear. This CDR3 spans 15 amino acids. The germline CDR1 and CDR2 sequences are LGHNA and YNFKEQ. Trimming removed 5 bases at V and 1 base at J, with 15 bases between. CDR3 DNA: TGTGCCAGCAGCTACCTGCCGACGGAGTCCTACGAGCAGTACTTC. Translation: CASSYLPTESYEQYF.

The chain is built from TRBV28 and TRBJ2-1, with 10 positions matching TRBD1. Germline CDR1 MDHEN, CDR2 SYDVKM. Trimming at V came to 6 bases and at J to 4 bases, leaving 6 bases not matched to a gene. The CDR3 totals 15 residues. CDR3 nucleotide sequence: TGTGCCAGCAGACCCTCGGGACAGGGGTACAATGAGCAGTTCTTC. Protein: CASRPSGQGYNEQFF.

In this sample, this clone turned up a few times. The chain has TRBV13 and TRBJ2-7, with a tentative D call TRBD1 (6 bases). The CDR3 covers 15 residues. Germline V gene lookup returns CDR1 PRHDT and CDR2 FYEKMQ (reference sequence). V was pared by 5 bases and J by 1 base, with 15 bases between. The CDR3 bases are TGTGCCAGCAGCCCAGGCCAGGGACAATCCTACGAGCAGTACTTC. This sequence encodes CASSPGQGQSYEQYF. The full variable domain, with the rest looked up from reference TRBV13 and TRBJ2-7, is AAGVIQSPRHLIKEKRETATLKCYPIPRHDTVYWYQQGPGQDPQFLISFYEKMQSDKGSIPDRFSAQQFSDYHSELNMSSLELGDSALYFCASSPGQGQSYEQYFGPGTRLTVT.